This paragraph covers one T cell receptor (beta chain) sequence. The data originate from a study of blood T cell repertoires in COVID-19. Background on the study: In each case, the material was cDNA or gDNA derived from T cells, B-cell-depleted T cells, or PBMCs.

This table comes from immunoSEQ multiplex PCR, and its TCRdb copy is limited to in-frame clones, with some not included. The sample consists of about 270,000 clones, roughly 80% of them appearing once. Deletions cut 1 base from V and 5 bases from J, with 15 bases between. The CDR3 covers 16 residues. Germline V gene sequence: CDR1 SGHAT, CDR2 FQNNGV. The sample comprised peripheral blood. The TCR was taken from a woman between 50 and 59 years old with active or convalescent COVID-19. The chain carries TRBV11-2 and TRBJ1-5; possible D gene TRBD1, 5 bases. Here the CDR3 DNA reads TGTGCCAGCAGCTTAGGGTCAGGGAGGATCCATCAGCCCCAGCATTTT. This gives the protein CASSLGSGRIHQPQHF.